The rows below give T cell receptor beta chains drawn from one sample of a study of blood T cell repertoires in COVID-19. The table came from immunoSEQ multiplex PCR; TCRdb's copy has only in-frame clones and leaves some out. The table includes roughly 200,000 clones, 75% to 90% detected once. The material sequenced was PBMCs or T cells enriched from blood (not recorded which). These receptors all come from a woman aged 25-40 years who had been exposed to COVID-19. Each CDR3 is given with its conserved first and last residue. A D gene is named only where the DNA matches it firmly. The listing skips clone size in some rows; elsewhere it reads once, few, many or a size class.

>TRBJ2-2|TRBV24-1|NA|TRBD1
TGTGCCACCAGTGATCCCCGGGACAGAAACACCGGGGAGCTGTTTTTT
CATSDPRDRNTGELFF
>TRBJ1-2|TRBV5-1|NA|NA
TGCGCCAGCAGCTTGGGCTACCTCGGGGGGGACTATGGCTACACCTTC
CASSLGYLGGDYGYTF
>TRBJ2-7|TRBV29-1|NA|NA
TGCAGCGTTGTGGGGCAGTACGACGAGCAGTACTTC
CSVVGQYDEQYF
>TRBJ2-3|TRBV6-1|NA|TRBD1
TGTGCCAGCAGTGAGGGACAGGGCCCAGATACGCAGTATTTT
CASSEGQGPDTQYF
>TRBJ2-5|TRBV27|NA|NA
TGTGCCAGCAGTTTATGGGCAACCCAAGAGACCCAGTACTTC
CASSLWATQETQYF
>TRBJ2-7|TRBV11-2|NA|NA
TGTGCCAGCAGCTTAGTGCGGAGGCCCATCTACGAGCAGTACTTC
CASSLVRRPIYEQYF
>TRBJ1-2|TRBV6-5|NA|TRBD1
TGTGCCAGCAGACCCGGGACAGACTACTATGGCTACACCTTC
CASRPGTDYYGYTF
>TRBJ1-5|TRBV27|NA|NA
TGTGCCAGCAGTTCCAAAAGCAATCAGCCCCAGCATTTT
CASSSKSNQPQHF
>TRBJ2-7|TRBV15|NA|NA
TGTGCCACCAGCAGAGATACGAGCTACGAGCAGTACTTC
CATSRDTSYEQYF
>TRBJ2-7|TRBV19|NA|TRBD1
TGTGCCAGTAGTATAGAGGGACAGGGGGCCTTCTCCTACGAGCAGTACTTC
CASSIEGQGAFSYEQYF
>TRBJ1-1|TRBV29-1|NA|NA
TGCAGCGTTAGCCACACTGAAGCTTTCTTT
CSVSHTEAFF
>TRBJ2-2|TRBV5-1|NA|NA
TGCGCCAGCAGCTTGGTAGGCAGCGCGAACACCGGGGAGCTGTTTTTT
CASSLVGSANTGELFF
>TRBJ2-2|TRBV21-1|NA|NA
TGTGCCAGCAGCAAAGTGGAGCCGGGACTCGACACCGGGGAGCTGTTTTTT
CASSKVEPGLDTGELFF
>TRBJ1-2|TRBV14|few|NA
TGTGCCAGCAGCCAAGTCCCAGGGATAAGCGTATATGGCTACACCTTC
CASSQVPGISVYGYTF
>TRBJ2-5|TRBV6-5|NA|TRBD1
TGTGCCAGCAGTAAATCCGGGACAGGCTTGGGGACCCAGTACTTC
CASSKSGTGLGTQYF
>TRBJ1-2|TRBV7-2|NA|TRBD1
TGTGCCAGCAGCTTGTGGACAGGGGAGGGTGGCTACACCTTC
CASSLWTGEGGYTF
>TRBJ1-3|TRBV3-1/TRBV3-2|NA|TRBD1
TGTGCCAGCAGAACAGGGGGCGAGGGCAACACCATATATTTT
CASRTGGEGNTIYF